Following are 32 T cell receptor beta chains from one sample sequenced in a study of T cells in Graves' hyperthyroidism and ophthalmopathy. The CDR3 regions of TCR beta were amplified from RNA transcripts. Using the HTBI primer set, a first-round RT-PCR was run on the TCR CDR3. From the multiplex PCR reads, TCRdb called clonotypes with MiXCR, one entry per CDR3 protein. In the table there are about 350,000 distinct CDR3 sequences, 11% to 15% of which are singletons. Source material: blood. The origin of the receptors is a woman aged 25 to 39 with Graves' hyperthyroidism.

This clonotype was seen at least ten times. The chain couples TRBV28 to TRBJ1-2; a weak D match, TRBD1 (5 bases). The V and J ends lost 3 bases and 5 bases respectively, with 13 bases between them. Germline CDR1 reads MDHEN; CDR2 reads SYDVKM. The CDR3 is 14 amino acids. CDR3 sequence: CASSFPGSQYGYTF. The CDR3 region has the DNA TGTGCCAGCAGTTTCCCAGGGTCTCAGTATGGCTACACCTTC.

This clonotype was picked up many times. This chain connects TRBV5-4 to TRBJ2-7, with a possible D match to TRBD2 (7 bases). Germline V gene lookup returns CDR1 SGHNT and CDR2 YYREEE (reference sequence). The V gene lost 3 bases and the J gene lost 5 bases, with 18 bases spanning the gap. The CDR3 loop spans 15 amino acids. The CDR3 region is CASSSPKGGADEQYF. CDR3 sequence (DNA): TGTGCCAGCAGCTCCCCCAAGGGGGGGGCCGACGAGCAGTACTTC.

The CDR3 sequence is CSATDRGYEQYF. The CDR3 region has the DNA TGCAGTGCTACGGACAGGGGCTACGAGCAGTACTTC. The chain joins TRBV20-1 to TRBJ2-7; 9 bases line up with TRBD1. The V segment lost 4 bases and the J segment 3 bases; nucleotides outside the gene matches: 1. In germline, CDR1 is DFQATT, CDR2 SNEGSKA (reference sequence). This CDR3 spans 12 amino acids.

This clonotype was recorded many times. The genes are TRBV28 and TRBJ2-7, with D possibly TRBD2 on 7 matching bases. The CDR3 contains 17 residues. Trimming removed 1 base from V and 5 bases from J, with 21 bases in between. Germline CDR1 is MDHEN and CDR2 is SYDVKM. CDR3 sequence: CASSLSYLARGGNEQYF. The CDR3 DNA reads as TGTGCCAGCAGTTTATCCTACCTGGCAAGGGGGGGGAACGAGCAGTACTTC.

This clonotype has ten or more counts. V and J are TRBV6-2 or TRBV6-3 and TRBJ1-1; tentative D call: TRBD1 (5 bases). Looked up from germline, CDR1 is MNHEY and CDR2 is SVGEGT. This CDR3 spans 13 amino acids. V was shortened by 7 bases and J by 1 base, with 10 bases between the two germline ends. CDR3 bases: TGTGCCAGCACCTGGCAGGGGAACACTGAAGCTTTCTTT. Its protein product is CASTWQGNTEAFF.

The gene calls are TRBV6-2 or TRBV6-3 and TRBJ2-1, with 8 bases identical to TRBD1. V gave up 5 bases and J gave up 6 bases; unmatched junction bases: 6. The germline CDR1 and CDR2 sequences are MNHEY and SVGEGT. The CDR3 runs to 14 residues. The CDR3 DNA reads as TGTGCCAGCAGTCGCCCGGGACAGGTCAATGAGCAGTTCTTC. Amino acids: CASSRPGQVNEQFF.

This clonotype was picked up a small number of times. The V gene is TRBV7-9, the J gene TRBJ2-2; 10 bases map to TRBD2. The CDR3 extends over 15 amino acids. V gave up 6 bases and J gave up 6 bases; unmatched junction bases: 7. The germline V gene encodes CDR1 SEHNR and CDR2 FQNEAQ (reference sequence). In DNA, the CDR3 is TGTGCCAGCAGTCGAGGGACTAGCGATTCCGGGGAGCTGTTTTTT. It codes for CASSRGTSDSGELFF.

Only a few counts were recorded for this clonotype. The rearrangement uses TRBV29-1 and TRBJ2-1; the D gene is possibly TRBD2 (5 bases). The germline gives CDR1 SQVTM, CDR2 ANQGSEA. The CDR3 covers 15 residues. V lost 5 bases and J 4 bases, leaving 18 bases between the germline ends. The CDR3, as DNA: TGCAGCGTTAACGGCGCGGGCTACCTATACAATGAGCAGTTCTTC. Protein sequence: CSVNGAGYLYNEQFF.

This clonotype was detected ten times or more. V is TRBV7-9 and J is TRBJ2-1; D is ambiguous. Trimming shortened V by 5 bases and J by 7 bases, and 9 bases separated the two germline ends. This CDR3 comprises 12 residues. CDR1 is SEHNR and CDR2 is FQNEAQ in the germline V gene (reference sequence). CDR3 protein: CASSPSGNEQFF. In DNA, the CDR3 is TGTGCCAGCAGCCCCTCGGGTAATGAGCAGTTCTTC. Supplemented by reference TRBV7-9 and TRBJ2-1, the full variable domain reads DTGVSQNPRHKITKRGQNVTFRCDPISEHNRLYWYRQTLGQGPEFLTYFQNEAQLEKSRLLSDRFSAERPKGSFSTLEIQRTEQGDSAMYLCASSPSGNEQFFGPGTRLTVL.

Worth noting for this clonotype: This may stem from a read error, because a much larger clone lies one nucleotide away. The V call is TRBV30, the J call TRBJ2-1; 8 positions match TRBD2. The length of the CDR3 is 15 residues. With 3 bases clipped from V and 0 bases from J, the junction kept 4 bases outside the gene matches. Germline CDR1 GTSNPN, CDR2 SVGIG (reference sequence). The CDR3 DNA is TGTGCCTGGAGCATGGCGGGAGGCTCCTACAATGAGCAGTTCTTC. Its protein product is CAWSMAGGSYNEQFF.

This clonotype was picked up a small number of times. The V and J genes are TRBV6-1 and TRBJ2-1; 9 positions match TRBD1. J was trimmed by 4 bases and V by 5 bases; bases with no gene match: 9. The V gene's germline CDR1 is MNHNS and CDR2 SASEGT. This CDR3 has 16 amino acids. The CDR3 DNA reads TGTGCCAGCAGTCATCTAACCGGGACAGGGTACAATGAGCAGTTCTTC. The encoded protein is CASSHLTGTGYNEQFF.

This chain uses TRBV20-1 with TRBJ1-2; D call uncertain. This CDR3 has 12 amino acids. Germline lookup yields CDR1 DFQATT and CDR2 SNEGSKA (reference sequence). V was clipped by 6 bases and J by 1 base, with 9 bases between them. CDR3 sequence reads: CSAAGNNYGYTF. In DNA form, the CDR3 reads TGCAGTGCGGCGGGAAATAACTATGGCTACACCTTC.

At least ten counts were recorded for this clonotype. The gene calls are TRBV10-1 and TRBJ1-1, with D perhaps TRBD1 (6 bases). The V end was cut by 4 bases, the J end by 5 bases, with 14 bases between. This CDR3 region has 14 residues. CDR1 is WNHNN, CDR2 SYGVQD, per germline (reference sequence). The CDR3 region is CASSAKQGSTEAFF. The CDR3 coding sequence is TGCGCCAGCAGTGCAAAACAGGGATCGACTGAAGCTTTCTTT.

V usage is TRBV3-1 and J usage is TRBJ2-7; TRBD1 aligns across 7 bases. Unmatched junction bases numbered 12, after V lost 4 bases and J lost 6 bases. CDR3 length: 15 residues. CDR1 is LGHDT, CDR2 YNNKEL, per germline (reference sequence). The chain's CDR3 is CASSPADRVLAEQYF. In nucleotides, the CDR3 is TGTGCCAGCAGCCCCGCCGACAGGGTATTGGCCGAGCAGTACTTC.

This clonotype was recorded at least ten times. The rearrangement uses TRBV6-2 or TRBV6-3 and TRBJ2-5; 13 nucleotides match TRBD2. CDR3 size: 15 residues. CDR1 is MNHEY and CDR2 is SVGEGT in the germline V gene. V gave up 8 bases and J gave up 2 bases; unmatched junction bases: 5. CDR3 sequence: CASAPGLAGQETQYF. CDR3 sequence (DNA): TGTGCCAGCGCGCCGGGACTAGCGGGGCAAGAGACCCAGTACTTC.

This clonotype was observed at least ten times. The chain links TRBV12-3 or TRBV12-4 to TRBJ2-1; 11 bases align to TRBD2. The junction had 5 bases not matched to a gene; V was cut back by 6 bases and J by 4 bases. The CDR3 is 15 amino acids. The CDR3 region is CASSRGTSGYNEQFF. CDR3 in DNA: TGTGCCAGCAGCCGCGGGACTAGCGGATACAATGAGCAGTTCTTC.

With respect to this clonotype: With a much larger clone just one base away, this may be a read error. This chain joins TRBV6-1 and TRBJ1-1; D is unclear. The ends were cut back, 1 base at V and 5 bases at J, with 11 bases in the middle. The CDR3 totals 14 residues. Germline-derived CDR1 and CDR2 are MNHNS and SASEGT. The CDR3 DNA sequence: TGTGCCAGCAGTGAAGAGCGGTTGGGGACTGAAGCTTTCTTT. It is translated as CASSEERLGTEAFF.

This rearrangement joins TRBV20-1 to TRBJ2-2; TRBD2 matches at 10 bases. V lost 5 bases, J lost 5 bases, and 8 bases stayed unmatched. This CDR3 is 15 amino acids long. Germline CDR1 reads DFQATT; CDR2 reads SNEGSKA (reference sequence). The CDR3 is CSARTAGGPTGELFF. The CDR3 bases are TGCAGTGCTCGAACAGCGGGAGGGCCGACCGGGGAGCTGTTTTTT.

In its sample, this clonotype was seen many times. The chain combines TRBV30 with TRBJ1-6, with a tentative D call TRBD1 (5 bases). This CDR3 region has 16 residues. Germline CDR1 GTSNPN, CDR2 SVGIG (reference sequence). The V end was cut by 3 bases, the J end by 2 bases, with 14 bases between. DNA of the CDR3: TGTGCCTGGAGCCGTGGACGGGGCGCCTATAATTCACCCCTCCACTTT. This gives the protein CAWSRGRGAYNSPLHF.

The V and J genes are TRBV6-1 and TRBJ2-5, with a possible D match to TRBD2 (6 bases). Germline V gene data show CDR1 as MNHNS and CDR2 as SASEGT. The CDR3 has 13 residues. The V gene lost 8 bases and the J gene lost 0 bases, with 10 bases spanning the gap. For the CDR3, the DNA is TGTGCCAGCGCGGGGAGATACCAAGAGACCCAGTACTTC. Its protein is CASAGRYQETQYF.

The table lists this clonotype with many counts. CDR3: CASSLLGTGSPLHF. The CDR3, as DNA: TGTGCCAGCAGCTTACTTGGTACAGGTTCACCCCTCCACTTT. The V call is TRBV7-2, the J call TRBJ1-6, with D possibly being TRBD1 (5 bases). Germline V gene sequence: CDR1 SGHTA, CDR2 FQGNSA. The CDR3 extends over 14 amino acids. V was clipped by 2 bases and J by 9 bases, with 11 bases between them.

The sample holds many counts of this clonotype. V usage is TRBV28 and J usage is TRBJ2-3, with 13 bases that match TRBD2. V was pared by 5 bases and J by 9 bases, with 5 bases of the junction left unmatched. The CDR3 is 14 residues long. Germline-derived CDR1 and CDR2 are MDHEN and SYDVKM. CDR3 DNA sequence: TGTGCCAGCAGTATACTAGCGGGAGGGCAAACGCAGTATTTT. Protein: CASSILAGGQTQYF.

A few counts support this clonotype. V usage is TRBV12-3 or TRBV12-4 and J usage is TRBJ2-7; 9 nucleotides match TRBD1. After removal of 4 bases from V and 4 bases from J, the junction contained 8 bases not matched to a gene. The CDR3 loop spans 15 amino acids. This CDR3 reads CASSSPDRGWYEQYF. In nucleotides, the CDR3 is TGTGCCAGCAGTTCGCCGGACAGGGGTTGGTACGAGCAGTACTTC.

The chain couples TRBV30 to TRBJ2-5; 7 bases map to TRBD1. V was pared by 4 bases and J by 0 bases, with 8 bases of the junction left unmatched. CDR1 is GTSNPN, CDR2 SVGIG, per germline (reference sequence). The length of the CDR3 is 15 residues. CDR3 region: CAWMEDRKYQETQYF. In nucleotides, the CDR3 is TGTGCCTGGATGGAGGACAGGAAGTACCAAGAGACCCAGTACTTC.

This clonotype was counted many times. V usage is TRBV12-3 or TRBV12-4 and J usage is TRBJ2-7; the D gene could be TRBD1 or TRBD2 (5 bases each). This CDR3 is 14 amino acids long. Trimming removed 6 bases at V and 6 bases at J, with 18 bases between. The CDR3 nucleotides read TGTGCCAGCAGGTCCCCGTGGGACGGTGGCGAGCAGTACTTC. Translating gives CASRSPWDGGEQYF.

This clonotype was seen many times. This chain uses TRBV7-9 with TRBJ2-7, with a weak D call TRBD2 (6 bases). CDR1 and CDR2 from the germline V gene are SEHNR and FQNEAQ (reference sequence). The V gene lost 5 bases and the J gene lost 6 bases, with 11 bases spanning the gap. The CDR3 extends over 12 amino acids. CDR3 amino acids: CASSGRDSEQYF. The CDR3 DNA sequence: TGTGCCAGCAGCGGCCGGGACTCCGAGCAGTACTTC.

The CDR3, as DNA: TGTGCCATCGCAGACAGGCACTACGAGCAGTACTTC. This gives the protein CAIADRHYEQYF. The V gene is TRBV6-2 or TRBV6-3, the J gene TRBJ2-7; D possibly corresponds to TRBD1 (6 bases). The CDR3 is 12 amino acids. Germline assignment: CDR1 MNHEY and CDR2 SVGEGT. V lost 10 bases to trimming and J lost 3 bases, with 13 bases between them.

This clonotype was detected many times. The V and J genes are TRBV20-1 and TRBJ2-1, with 10 bases aligning to TRBD2. With 4 bases clipped from V and 7 bases from J, the junction kept 4 bases outside the gene matches. The germline gives CDR1 DFQATT, CDR2 SNEGSKA (reference sequence). CDR3 length: 13 amino acids. The CDR3 is CSAISGRWNEQFF. CDR3 bases: TGCAGTGCTATTAGCGGGAGGTGGAATGAGCAGTTCTTC.

At least ten counts were recorded for this clonotype. The gene calls are TRBV6-2 or TRBV6-3 and TRBJ2-1; D is unresolved. The CDR3 spans 15 residues. Trimming pared 6 bases from V and 3 bases from J, leaving 15 bases between. Germline V CDR1 and CDR2: MNHEY, SVGEGT. CDR3 amino acids: CASSHGSRDYNEQFF. For the CDR3, the DNA is TGTGCCAGCAGCCACGGGTCGCGCGACTACAATGAGCAGTTCTTC.

This clonotype occurred many times. This chain uses TRBV28 with TRBJ2-5, with 9 bases that match TRBD2. The CDR3 loop spans 14 amino acids. V lost 6 bases, J lost 5 bases, and 7 bases stayed unmatched. The germline V gene encodes CDR1 MDHEN and CDR2 SYDVKM. The DNA for the CDR3 is TGTGCCAGCAGCTCCTTAGCGGGGGAGGAGACCCAGTACTTC. This translates into CASSSLAGEETQYF.

This clonotype was seen a few times. The V gene is TRBV11-2, the J gene TRBJ2-3; D not certain. The CDR3 runs 13 residues. Looked up from germline, CDR1 is SGHAT and CDR2 is FQNNGV. V was trimmed by 0 bases and J by 4 bases, leaving 5 bases between them. The CDR3 bases are TGTGCCAGCAGCTTAGATCCGGCAGATACGCAGTATTTT. Its protein is CASSLDPADTQYF.

V is TRBV6-1 and J is TRBJ2-1; no clear D gene. Germline CDR1 is MNHNS and CDR2 is SASEGT. V lost 6 bases, J lost 10 bases, and 13 bases lay in between. The CDR3 is made up of 12 amino acids. The CDR3 DNA is TGTGCCAGCAGCCCTATGTGGGGAGAGCAGTTCTTC. Its translation is CASSPMWGEQFF.